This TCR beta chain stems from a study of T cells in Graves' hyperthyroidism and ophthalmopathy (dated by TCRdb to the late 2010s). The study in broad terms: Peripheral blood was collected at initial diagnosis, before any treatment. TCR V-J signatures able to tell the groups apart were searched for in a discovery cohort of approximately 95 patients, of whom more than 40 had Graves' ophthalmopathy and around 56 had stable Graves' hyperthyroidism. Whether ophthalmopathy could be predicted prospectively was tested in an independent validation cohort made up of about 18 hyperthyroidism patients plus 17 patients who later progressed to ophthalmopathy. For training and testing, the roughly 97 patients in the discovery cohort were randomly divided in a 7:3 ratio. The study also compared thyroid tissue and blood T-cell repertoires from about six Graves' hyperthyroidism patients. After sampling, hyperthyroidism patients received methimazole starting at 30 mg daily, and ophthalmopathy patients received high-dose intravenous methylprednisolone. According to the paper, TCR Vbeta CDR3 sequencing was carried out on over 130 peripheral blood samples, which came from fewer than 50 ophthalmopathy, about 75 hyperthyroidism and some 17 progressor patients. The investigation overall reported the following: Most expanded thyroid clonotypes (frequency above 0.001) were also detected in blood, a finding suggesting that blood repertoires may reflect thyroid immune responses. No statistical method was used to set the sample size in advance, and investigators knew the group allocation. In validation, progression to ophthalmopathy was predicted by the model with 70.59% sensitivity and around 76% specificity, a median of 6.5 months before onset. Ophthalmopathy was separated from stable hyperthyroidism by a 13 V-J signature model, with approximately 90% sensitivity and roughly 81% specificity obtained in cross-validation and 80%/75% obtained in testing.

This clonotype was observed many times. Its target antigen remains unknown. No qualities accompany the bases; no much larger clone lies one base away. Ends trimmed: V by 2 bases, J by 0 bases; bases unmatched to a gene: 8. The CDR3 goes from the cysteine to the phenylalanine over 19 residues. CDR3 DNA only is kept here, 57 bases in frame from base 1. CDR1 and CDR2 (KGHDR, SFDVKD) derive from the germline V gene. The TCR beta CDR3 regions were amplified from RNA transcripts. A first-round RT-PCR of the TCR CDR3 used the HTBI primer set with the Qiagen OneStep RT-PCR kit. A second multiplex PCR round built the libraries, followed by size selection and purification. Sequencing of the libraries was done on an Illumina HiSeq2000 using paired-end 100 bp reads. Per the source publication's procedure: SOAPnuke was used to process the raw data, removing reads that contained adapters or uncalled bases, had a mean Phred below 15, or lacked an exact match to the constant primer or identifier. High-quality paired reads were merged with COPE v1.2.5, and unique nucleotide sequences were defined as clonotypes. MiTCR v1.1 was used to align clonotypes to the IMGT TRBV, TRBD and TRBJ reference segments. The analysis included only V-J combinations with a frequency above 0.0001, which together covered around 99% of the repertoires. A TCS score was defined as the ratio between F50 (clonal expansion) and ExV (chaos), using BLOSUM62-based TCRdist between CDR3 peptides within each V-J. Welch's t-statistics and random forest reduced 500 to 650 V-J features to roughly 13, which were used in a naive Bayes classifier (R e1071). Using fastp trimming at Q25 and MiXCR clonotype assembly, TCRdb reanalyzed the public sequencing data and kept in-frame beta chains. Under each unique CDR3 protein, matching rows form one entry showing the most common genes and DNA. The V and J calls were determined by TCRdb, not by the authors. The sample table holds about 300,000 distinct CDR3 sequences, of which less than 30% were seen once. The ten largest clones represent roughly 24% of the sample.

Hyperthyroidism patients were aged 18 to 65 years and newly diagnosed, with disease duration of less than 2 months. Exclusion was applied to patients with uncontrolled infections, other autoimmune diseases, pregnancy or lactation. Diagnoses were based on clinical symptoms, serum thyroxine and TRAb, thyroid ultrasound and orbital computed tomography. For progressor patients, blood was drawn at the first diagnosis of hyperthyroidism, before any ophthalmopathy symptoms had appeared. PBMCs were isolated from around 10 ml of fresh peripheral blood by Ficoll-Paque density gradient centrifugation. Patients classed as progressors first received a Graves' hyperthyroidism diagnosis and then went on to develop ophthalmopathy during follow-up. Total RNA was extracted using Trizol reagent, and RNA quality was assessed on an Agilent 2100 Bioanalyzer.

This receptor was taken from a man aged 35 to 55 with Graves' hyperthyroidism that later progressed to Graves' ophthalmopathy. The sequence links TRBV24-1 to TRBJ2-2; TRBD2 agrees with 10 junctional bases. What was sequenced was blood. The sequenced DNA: TGTGCCACCAGTGATTCTCTAGCGGGAGAGGGGTCGAACACCGGGGAGCTGTTTTTT. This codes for CATSDSLAGEGSNTGELFF.